This passage covers 10 T cell receptor beta chains from one sample sequenced in a study of T cells after yellow fever vaccination (dated by TCRdb to between 2018 and 2021). Library creation used 5' RACE. Sequencing relied on an Illumina HiSeq 2500. TCRdb redid the processing of the public reads, applying fastp at Q25 and MiXCR, and retained in-frame beta chains. Rows are unified per CDR3 protein, each entry keeping the most common DNA and genes. This sample comprises about 550,000 distinct CDR3 sequences, over 15% of them detected only once. Together, the top ten hold around an eighth of the sample. The treatment or condition label, as the study defines it: live attenuated yellow fever vaccine strain. The sequences come from PBMCs, collected 15 days after the yellow fever booster vaccination. These receptors all stem from a man aged 25-45 years who received the YFV17D yellow fever vaccine.

This clonotype was recorded a few times. The chain links TRBV20-1 to TRBJ2-5, with no clear D. The ends were cut back, 3 bases at V and 5 bases at J, with 16 bases in the middle. Germline values: CDR1 DFQATT, CDR2 SNEGSKA (reference sequence). The CDR3 loop spans 14 amino acids. The CDR3 spells CSASPPISSETQYF. The CDR3 bases are TGCAGTGCTAGTCCACCTATTTCGTCGGAGACCCAGTACTTC.

This clonotype was counted only a few times. This chain joins TRBV7-8 and TRBJ1-2, with D possibly TRBD1 on 5 matching bases. CDR3 size: 14 residues. Germline V CDR1 and CDR2: SGHVS, FQNEAQ. Trimming pared 4 bases from V and 6 bases from J, leaving 15 bases between. CDR3 DNA sequence: TGTGCCAGCAGCTCTGGGAGGGGCAGGGATGGCTACACCTTC. It specifies CASSSGRGRDGYTF.

In its sample, this clonotype was seen many times. The rearrangement uses TRBV20-1 and TRBJ1-2; D is undetermined. This CDR3 is built from 13 residues. With 4 bases removed from V and 6 bases from J, the gap between germline ends came to 15 bases. The germline V gene encodes CDR1 DFQATT and CDR2 SNEGSKA (reference sequence). CDR3 region: CSATDGLGDGYTF. CDR3 sequence (DNA): TGCAGTGCTACGGACGGGCTTGGGGATGGCTACACCTTC.

The rearrangement links TRBV6-5 to TRBJ1-5, with TRBD1 matching 7 bases. The CDR3 covers 15 residues. Germline CDR1 is MNHEY and CDR2 is SVGAGI. The V segment lost 4 bases and the J segment 4 bases; nucleotides outside the gene matches: 7. In nucleotides, the CDR3 is TGTGCCAGCAGTTCTTCAGGGGGGCCGAATCAGCCCCAGCATTTT. It codes for CASSSSGGPNQPQHF.

This clonotype was picked up a small number of times. The chain joins TRBV7-7 to TRBJ2-5; possibly TRBD2 for D (6 bases). The CDR3 spans 15 residues. CDR1 and CDR2 (germline): SSHAT, FNYEAQ (reference sequence). V was shortened by 5 bases and J by 4 bases, with 17 bases between the two germline ends. CDR3 residues: CASSPGLAPGETQYF. The CDR3, as DNA: TGTGCCAGCAGCCCGGGACTCGCGCCGGGAGAGACCCAGTACTTC.

The CDR3 loop is CASSERWMARAQYF. In DNA form, the CDR3 reads TGTGCCAGCAGTGAACGGTGGATGGCGAGGGCGCAGTATTTT. V gene TRBV2 combines with J gene TRBJ2-3, with a weak D call TRBD2 (5 bases). CDR1 and CDR2 (germline): SNHLY, FYNNEI. Trimming left V 2 bases short and J 10 bases short, with 16 bases between. The CDR3 contains 14 residues. The whole variable domain, filled in from reference TRBV2 and TRBJ2-3, reads EPEVTQTPSHQVTQMGQEVILRCVPISNHLYFYWYRQILGQKVEFLVSFYNNEISEKSEIFDDQFSVERPDGSNFTLKIRSTKLEDSAMYFCASSERWMARAQYFGPGTRLTVL.

The chain couples TRBV19 to TRBJ1-2, with 10 bases fitting TRBD1. Per germline, CDR1 LNHDA and CDR2 SQIVND (reference sequence). V was pared by 4 bases and J by 6 bases, with 2 bases of the junction left unmatched. The CDR3 extends over 13 amino acids. The CDR3: CASSTTGGDGYTF. As DNA, the CDR3 is TGTGCCAGTAGTACGACAGGGGGCGATGGCTACACCTTC.

The chain uses TRBV20-1 and TRBJ2-1; TRBD2 might be the D (6 bases). Germline V CDR1 and CDR2: DFQATT, SNEGSKA (reference sequence). The CDR3 consists of 15 residues. The V end was cut by 5 bases, the J end by 1 base, with 15 bases between. CDR3 protein: CSAAVAEKSYNEQFF. CDR3 bases: TGCAGTGCTGCGGTAGCGGAGAAGTCCTACAATGAGCAGTTCTTC.

This clonotype was detected a few times. The chain joins TRBV7-2 to TRBJ2-5, with TRBD2 identical over 8 bases. The length of the CDR3 is 15 residues. Germline V gene lookup returns CDR1 SGHTA and CDR2 FQGNSA. J gave up 2 bases and V 5 bases, and 7 bases lay outside the gene matches. CDR3 residues: CASSPGTRGQETQYF. CDR3 coding DNA: TGTGCCAGCAGCCCCGGGACTAGGGGACAAGAGACCCAGTACTTC.

This clonotype has more than one count but fewer than ten. V and J are TRBV7-8 and TRBJ2-5; tentative D call: TRBD2 (6 bases). The CDR3 covers 15 residues. V lost 3 bases to trimming and J lost 3 bases, with 14 bases between them. CDR1 and CDR2 from the germline V gene are SGHVS and FQNEAQ. CDR3 bases: TGTGCCAGCAGCTTGGCCCCGGGACTTGAAGAGACCCAGTACTTC. Encoded protein: CASSLAPGLEETQYF.